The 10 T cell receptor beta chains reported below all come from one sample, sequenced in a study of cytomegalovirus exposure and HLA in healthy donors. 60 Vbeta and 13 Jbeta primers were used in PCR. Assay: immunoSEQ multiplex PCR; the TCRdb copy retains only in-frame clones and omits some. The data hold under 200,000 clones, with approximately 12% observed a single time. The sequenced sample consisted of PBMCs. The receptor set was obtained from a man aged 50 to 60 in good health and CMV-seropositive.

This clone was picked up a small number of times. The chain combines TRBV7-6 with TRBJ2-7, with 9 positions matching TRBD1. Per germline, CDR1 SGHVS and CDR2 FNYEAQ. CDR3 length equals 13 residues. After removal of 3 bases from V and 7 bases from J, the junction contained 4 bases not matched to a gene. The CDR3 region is CASSFGTGIEQYF. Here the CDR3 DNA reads TGTGCCAGCAGCTTCGGGACAGGGATAGAGCAGTACTTC.

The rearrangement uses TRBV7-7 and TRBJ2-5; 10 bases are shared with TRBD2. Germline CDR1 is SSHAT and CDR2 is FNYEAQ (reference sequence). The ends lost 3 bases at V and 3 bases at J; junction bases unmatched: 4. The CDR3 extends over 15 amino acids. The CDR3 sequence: CASSFSGGNEETQYF. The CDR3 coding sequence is TGTGCCAGCAGCTTTAGCGGGGGGAATGAAGAGACCCAGTACTTC.

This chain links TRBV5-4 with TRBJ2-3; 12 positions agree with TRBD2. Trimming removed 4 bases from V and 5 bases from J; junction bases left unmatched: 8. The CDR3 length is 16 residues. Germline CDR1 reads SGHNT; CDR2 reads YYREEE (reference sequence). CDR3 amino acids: CASSDGLAGGRDTQYF. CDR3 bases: TGTGCCAGCAGCGACGGGCTAGCGGGGGGGCGAGATACGCAGTATTTT.

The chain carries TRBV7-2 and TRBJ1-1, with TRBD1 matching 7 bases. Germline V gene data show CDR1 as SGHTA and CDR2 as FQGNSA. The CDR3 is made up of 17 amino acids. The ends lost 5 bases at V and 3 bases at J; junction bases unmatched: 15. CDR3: CASSPGTAPFGDTEAFF. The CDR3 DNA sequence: TGTGCCAGCAGCCCGGGGACAGCCCCCTTTGGAGACACTGAAGCTTTCTTT.

CDR3 region: CASSVAPGGQYGYTF. Written as DNA, the CDR3 is TGTGCCAGCAGCGTAGCCCCAGGGGGCCAATATGGCTACACCTTC. The chain recombines TRBV9 with TRBJ1-2, with 8 bases lining up with TRBD1. J was trimmed by 5 bases and V by 0 bases; bases with no gene match: 6. CDR1 is SGDLS and CDR2 is YYNGEE in the germline V gene. The CDR3 length is 15 residues.

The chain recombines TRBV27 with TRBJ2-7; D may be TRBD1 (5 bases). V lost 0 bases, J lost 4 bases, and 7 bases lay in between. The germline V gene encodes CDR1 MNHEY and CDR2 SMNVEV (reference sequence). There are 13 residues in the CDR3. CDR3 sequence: CASSLSAGYEQYF. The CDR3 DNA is TGTGCCAGCAGTTTATCGGCAGGGTACGAGCAGTACTTC.

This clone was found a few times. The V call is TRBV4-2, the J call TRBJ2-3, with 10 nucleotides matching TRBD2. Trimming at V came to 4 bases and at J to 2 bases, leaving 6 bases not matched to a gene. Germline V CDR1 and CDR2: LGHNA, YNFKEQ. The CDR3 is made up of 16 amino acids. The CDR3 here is CASSRIAGGFTDTQYF. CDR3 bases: TGTGCCAGCAGCCGTATAGCGGGGGGCTTCACAGATACGCAGTATTTT.

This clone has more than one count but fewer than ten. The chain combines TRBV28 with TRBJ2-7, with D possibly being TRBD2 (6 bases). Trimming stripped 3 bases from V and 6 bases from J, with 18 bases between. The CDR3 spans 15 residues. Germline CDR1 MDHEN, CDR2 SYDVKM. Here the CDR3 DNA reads TGTGCCAGCAGTTTTGGGGCAGGGCTCGGGGGCGAGCAGTACTTC. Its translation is CASSFGAGLGGEQYF.

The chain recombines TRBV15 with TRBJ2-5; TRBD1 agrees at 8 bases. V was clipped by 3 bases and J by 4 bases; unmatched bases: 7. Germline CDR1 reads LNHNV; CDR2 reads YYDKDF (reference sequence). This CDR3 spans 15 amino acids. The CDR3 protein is CATSSGQGAGETQYF. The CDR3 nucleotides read TGTGCCACCAGCAGTGGGCAGGGGGCGGGAGAGACCCAGTACTTC.

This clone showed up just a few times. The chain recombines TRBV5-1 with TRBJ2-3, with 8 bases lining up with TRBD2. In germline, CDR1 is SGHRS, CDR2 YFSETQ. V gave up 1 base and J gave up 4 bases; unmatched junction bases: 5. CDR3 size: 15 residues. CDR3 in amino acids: CASSLRSGGSDTQYF. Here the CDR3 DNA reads TGCGCCAGCAGCTTGCGAAGCGGGGGATCAGATACGCAGTATTTT. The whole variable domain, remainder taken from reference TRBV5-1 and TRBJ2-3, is KAGVTQTPRYLIKTRGQQVTLSCSPISGHRSVSWYQQTPGQGLQFLFEYFSETQRNKGNFPGRFSGRQFSNSRSEMNVSTLELGDSALYLCASSLRSGGSDTQYFGPGTRLTVL.